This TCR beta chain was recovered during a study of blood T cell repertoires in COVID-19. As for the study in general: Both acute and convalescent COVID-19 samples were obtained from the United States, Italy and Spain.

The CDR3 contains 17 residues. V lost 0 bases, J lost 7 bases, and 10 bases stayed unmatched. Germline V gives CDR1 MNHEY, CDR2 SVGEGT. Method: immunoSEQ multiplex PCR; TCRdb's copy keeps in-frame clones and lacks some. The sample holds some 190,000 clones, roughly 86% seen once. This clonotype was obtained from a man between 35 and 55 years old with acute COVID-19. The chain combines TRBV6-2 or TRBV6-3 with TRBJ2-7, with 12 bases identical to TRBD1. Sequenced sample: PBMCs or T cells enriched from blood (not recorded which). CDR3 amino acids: CASSYSSSGTGGREQYF. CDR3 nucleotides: TGTGCCAGCAGTTACTCGAGTTCCGGGACAGGGGGCCGAGAGCAGTACTTC.